A single T cell receptor beta chain is shown here with its context. As yet, its antigen is unknown. These data come from a study of T-cell memory formation after mild COVID-19. As for the study in general: The study found TCR clusters largely donor specific.

Study-level results: Most CD4+ clones that shrank were in CM and EM, while CD8+ ones turned up in EMRA. Among clones contracting day 15 to 85, CD4/CD8 was balanced, whereas later expanders leaned CD4+. Pre-infection memory contained some responding clones, which suggested that cross-reactive memory had joined.

TCRdb itself ran the 5' RACE reads through MiXCR, one entry per CDR3 protein. The sample consists of about 320,000 distinct CDR3 sequences, roughly an eighth of them appearing once. With 4 bases removed from V and 0 bases from J, the gap between germline ends came to 11 bases. From germline, CDR1 is SGHRS and CDR2 YFSETQ. The CDR3 consists of 15 residues. The origin of this receptor is a man between 18 and 35 years old who had mild COVID-19 (a few samples of this study predate the infection). Cell type and time point are not known. The V call is TRBV5-1, the J call TRBJ2-1, with no clear D. Material for sequencing was PBMCs or a T cell subset sorted from them (not recorded which). Here the CDR3 reads CASSPSYSSYNEQFF. For the CDR3, the DNA is TGCGCCAGCAGCCCCAGCTACAGCTCCTACAATGAGCAGTTCTTC.